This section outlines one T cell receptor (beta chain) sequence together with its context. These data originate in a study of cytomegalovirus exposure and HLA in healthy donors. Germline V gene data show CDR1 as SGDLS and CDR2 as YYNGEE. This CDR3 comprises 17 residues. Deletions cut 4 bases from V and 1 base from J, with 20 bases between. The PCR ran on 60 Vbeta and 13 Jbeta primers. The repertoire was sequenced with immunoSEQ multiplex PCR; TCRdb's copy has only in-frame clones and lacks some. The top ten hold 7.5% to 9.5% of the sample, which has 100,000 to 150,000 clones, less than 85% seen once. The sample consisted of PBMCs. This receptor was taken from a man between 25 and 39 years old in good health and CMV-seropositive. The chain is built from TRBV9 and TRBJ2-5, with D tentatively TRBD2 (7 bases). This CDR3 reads CASSPRGGGGGQETQYF. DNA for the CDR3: TGTGCCAGCAGCCCCAGGGGAGGGGGTGGGGGCCAAGAGACCCAGTACTTC. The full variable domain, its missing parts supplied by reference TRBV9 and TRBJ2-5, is DSGVTQTPKHLITATGQRVTLRCSPRSGDLSVYWYQQSLDQGLQFLIQYYNGEERAKGNILERFSAQQFPDLHSELNLSSLELGDSALYFCASSPRGGGGGQETQYFGPGTRLLVL.